The source of this T cell receptor (beta chain) is a study of CD8 T cells in Susac syndrome. TCR beta sequences were obtained from blood CD8+ and CD4+ T cells. RNA in amounts of roughly 0.5 to 1 ug was reverse transcribed with random hexamers. Multiplex PCR with immunoSEQ amplified the TCR beta CDR3 across 54 Vbeta and 13 Jbeta. TCRdb re-derived calls from the immunoSEQ multiplex PCR reads in MiXCR, one entry per CDR3 protein. Of a few hundred thousand distinct CDR3 sequences listed, roughly 93% are singletons. The sequenced material came from CD4+ T cells from PBMCs. This clonotype was obtained from a human donor with multiple sclerosis.

The CDR3 is CASSPREGKNIQYF. CDR3 in DNA: TGTGCCAGCAGTCCCAGGGAGGGGAAAAACATTCAGTACTTC. V is TRBV6-6 and J is TRBJ2-4; 7 bases are shared with TRBD2. The CDR3 contains 14 residues. The germline V gene has CDR1 MNHNY and CDR2 SVGAGI (reference sequence). Trimming at V came to 5 bases and at J to 4 bases, leaving 5 bases not matched to a gene.